One and the same sample provided the 26 T cell receptor beta chains below, sequenced in a study of blood T cell repertoires in COVID-19. TCRdb's table, derived via immunoSEQ multiplex PCR, lists solely in-frame clones and lacks some. This sample carries about 260,000 clones, around 90% of them seen once, and the ten largest clones take roughly a tenth. Specimen: peripheral blood. All receptors derive from a woman aged 70-85 years with COVID-19, enrolled during active disease.

The V gene is TRBV27, the J gene TRBJ1-1, with D perhaps TRBD1 (6 bases). The V and J ends lost 3 bases and 7 bases respectively, with 18 bases between them. The germline CDR1 and CDR2 sequences are MNHEY and SMNVEV (reference sequence). This CDR3 has 15 amino acids. CDR3 DNA sequence: TGTGCCAGCAGTTTCCATCCAGGGGTGTTGGGTGAAGCTTTCTTT. Translated: CASSFHPGVLGEAFF.

This clone showed up just once. This chain joins TRBV11-2 and TRBJ1-1, with 9 nucleotides matching TRBD1. Germline V gene lookup returns CDR1 SGHAT and CDR2 FQNNGV. J lost 1 base, V lost 6 bases, and 9 bases had no gene match. The CDR3 length is 16 residues. CDR3 amino acids: CASSLTGTGRNTEAFF. In DNA form, the CDR3 reads TGTGCCAGCAGTCTGACCGGGACAGGGAGGAACACTGAAGCTTTCTTT. Full variable domain (remainder filled in from reference TRBV11-2 and TRBJ1-1): EAGVAQSPRYKIIEKRQSVAFWCNPISGHATLYWYQQILGQGPKLLIQFQNNGVVDDSQLPKDRFSAERLKGVDSTLKIQPAKLEDSAVYLCASSLTGTGRNTEAFFGQGTRLTVV.

This clone was observed a few times. The rearrangement joins TRBV10-3 to TRBJ2-1; 13 nucleotides line up with TRBD2. Trimming removed 6 bases from V and 7 bases from J; junction bases left unmatched: 6. CDR3 length: 15 amino acids. Per germline, CDR1 ENHRY and CDR2 SYGVKD. This CDR3 reads CAISAGTSGKNEQFF. CDR3 bases: TGTGCCATCAGCGCCGGGACTAGCGGGAAGAATGAGCAGTTCTTC.

The chain is built from TRBV20-1 and TRBJ1-2; TRBD1 is a possible D gene (5 bases). CDR3 length equals 13 residues. Trimming stripped 3 bases from V and 3 bases from J, with 11 bases between. Germline V gene data show CDR1 as DFQATT and CDR2 as SNEGSKA (reference sequence). CDR3 nucleotides: TGCAGTGCTAGTAATGCGGGGGACTATGGCTACACCTTC. As protein: CSASNAGDYGYTF.

V and J are TRBV11-3 and TRBJ2-3; D is possibly TRBD1 (6 bases). CDR1 and CDR2 from the germline V gene are SGHNT and YENEEA. V gave up 5 bases and J gave up 0 bases, with 12 bases separating them. The CDR3 has 15 residues. The CDR3 DNA is TGTGCCAGCAGCCCCCGGACAGCTAGCACAGATACGCAGTATTTT. Protein product: CASSPRTASTDTQYF.

The chain couples TRBV19 to TRBJ1-5; TRBD1 might be the D (6 bases). Trimming pared 8 bases from V and 4 bases from J, leaving 15 bases between. Germline V CDR1 and CDR2: LNHDA, SQIVND (reference sequence). This CDR3 is 14 amino acids long. CDR3 bases: TGTGCCAGTTCAGGGACAATCAGAAATCAGCCCCAGCATTTT. Encoded protein: CASSGTIRNQPQHF.

The J gene is TRBJ2-7, the V gene TRBV19; 10 positions agree with TRBD1. The ends lost 6 bases at V and 2 bases at J; junction bases unmatched: 4. From germline, CDR1 is LNHDA and CDR2 SQIVND (reference sequence). The CDR3 runs 14 residues. CDR3 sequence reads: CASSPGQGTYEQYF. The CDR3 coding sequence is TGTGCCAGTAGCCCGGGACAGGGGACCTACGAGCAGTACTTC.

The rearrangement joins TRBV4-2 to TRBJ2-3; possibly TRBD2 for D (7 bases). Trimming took 4 bases from V and 4 from J, leaving 12 bases between them. Germline V gene data show CDR1 as LGHNA and CDR2 as YNFKEQ. The CDR3 totals 14 residues. CDR3 residues: CASSLGGAADTQYF. The CDR3 DNA reads as TGTGCCAGCAGCCTTGGGGGGGCGGCAGATACGCAGTATTTT.

The chain employs TRBV4-2 and TRBJ1-1; a possible D gene is TRBD1 (6 bases). The germline V gene encodes CDR1 LGHNA and CDR2 YNFKEQ. V lost 0 bases, J lost 0 bases, and 11 bases lay in between. The CDR3 has 16 amino acids. CDR3 nucleotides: TGTGCCAGCAGCCAAGATTACAGGGCCATGAACACTGAAGCTTTCTTT. Residues: CASSQDYRAMNTEAFF.

The chain combines TRBV9 with TRBJ2-1; the D gene is possibly TRBD2 (6 bases). Trimming cost V 2 bases and J 7 bases, with 16 bases left between them. CDR3 length: 15 amino acids. CDR1 is SGDLS and CDR2 is YYNGEE in the germline V gene. DNA for the CDR3: TGTGCCAGCAGCGTCGGGACTTTGCGTGATAATGAGCAGTTCTTC. Protein product: CASSVGTLRDNEQFF.

Written as DNA, the CDR3 is TGTGCCACCAGTGATTGTCTCGGCCGACACGCTGGAAACACCATATATTTT. Its translation: CATSDCLGRHAGNTIYF. The chain recombines TRBV24-1 with TRBJ1-3; D ambiguous. The length of the CDR3 is 17 residues. Trimming removed 2 bases at V and 2 bases at J, with 15 bases between. Germline loops: CDR1 KGHDR, CDR2 SFDVKD.

The chain employs TRBV7-2 and TRBJ2-7; D unclear. V dropped 1 base and J dropped 2 bases, with 9 bases sitting between them. This CDR3 contains 14 residues. Germline V lookup: CDR1 SGHTA, CDR2 FQGNSA. For the CDR3, the DNA is TGTGCCAGCAGCTTAGTGGCCCAGACCTACGAGCAGTACTTC. Amino acids: CASSLVAQTYEQYF.

The chain has TRBV20-1 and TRBJ2-7; TRBD1 is a possible D gene (5 bases). V shed 7 bases and J shed 5 bases, with 12 bases lying between them. The CDR3 has 11 residues. Germline V gene sequence: CDR1 DFQATT, CDR2 SNEGSKA (reference sequence). The DNA for the CDR3 is TGCAGTGGGCAGGGAATACACGAGCAGTACTTC. Protein: CSGQGIHEQYF.

This chain connects TRBV7-3 to TRBJ1-1; unclear D gene. V lost 1 base to trimming and J lost 1 base, with 4 bases between them. Germline lookup yields CDR1 SGHTA and CDR2 FQGTGA. CDR3 length equals 13 residues. The CDR3 sequence is CASSLRENTEAFF. CDR3 nucleotides: TGTGCCAGCAGCTTAAGAGAGAACACTGAAGCTTTCTTT.

The chain uses TRBV2 and TRBJ2-2; maybe TRBD2 (5 bases). The ends were cut back, 7 bases at V and 6 bases at J, with 18 bases in the middle. Germline values: CDR1 SNHLY, CDR2 FYNNEI. This CDR3 spans 15 amino acids. The CDR3 DNA follows: TGTGCCAGCAACCGGAACTCCCAGGAGGCCGGGGAGCTGTTTTTT. It encodes CASNRNSQEAGELFF.

This clone was detected only once. This rearrangement joins TRBV10-3 to TRBJ2-7; weak D call: TRBD1 (6 bases). Between the trimmed V and J ends, which lost 5 bases and 0 bases, there was a span of 11 bases. CDR1 and CDR2 from the germline V gene are ENHRY and SYGVKD. The CDR3 covers 14 residues. The CDR3 nucleotides read TGTGCCATCAGTCCGGGACAAATCTCCTACGAGCAGTACTTC. This translates into CAISPGQISYEQYF.

This clone was recorded only once. The gene calls are TRBV6-5 and TRBJ1-1; 11 nucleotides agree with TRBD1. V lost 7 bases and J lost 3; bases outside the gene matches: 4. CDR1 and CDR2 from the germline V gene are MNHEY and SVGAGI. The CDR3 runs 14 residues. This chain's CDR3 is CASMDRGPDTEAFF. The CDR3 DNA reads TGTGCCAGCATGGACAGGGGGCCGGACACTGAAGCTTTCTTT.

The chain couples TRBV2 to TRBJ1-2; D gene unclear. CDR1 and CDR2 from the germline V gene are SNHLY and FYNNEI. The CDR3 runs 13 residues. V was trimmed by 1 base and J by 3 bases, leaving 6 bases between them. The CDR3 loop reads CASSEDGYYGYTF. CDR3 DNA sequence: TGTGCCAGCAGTGAAGACGGGTACTATGGCTACACCTTC.

The chain carries TRBV3-1 (or the pseudogene TRBV3-2) and TRBJ2-1; maybe TRBD2 (5 bases). Germline loops: CDR1 LGHDT, CDR2 YNNKEL (reference sequence). CDR3 size: 16 residues. The V end was cut by 4 bases, the J end by 0 bases, with 13 bases between. CDR3 DNA: TGTGCCAGCAGCCTAGTTTTAAGCGGCTCCTACAATGAGCAGTTCTTC. It specifies CASSLVLSGSYNEQFF.

The V call is TRBV6-6, the J call TRBJ1-5, with 7 bases matching TRBD1. V lost 5 bases and J lost 6; bases outside the gene matches: 10. Per germline, CDR1 MNHNY and CDR2 SVGAGI (reference sequence). The CDR3 runs to 15 residues. In DNA form, the CDR3 reads TGTGCCAGCAGTAGACAGGGATGGGCCACTCAGCCCCAGCATTTT. Its translation: CASSRQGWATQPQHF.

This clone was observed once. The chain recombines TRBV5-6 with TRBJ1-5; no reliable D call. This CDR3 is 17 amino acids long. The germline V and J ends were trimmed by 4 bases and 1 base, with 18 bases remaining between them. The germline V gene encodes CDR1 SGHDT and CDR2 YYEEEE. CDR3 bases: TGTGCCAGCAGCGTGAGGGCCAACCAGTTCAGCAATCAGCCCCAGCATTTT. Translated, it gives CASSVRANQFSNQPQHF.

The chain uses TRBV15 and TRBJ2-2; 7 nucleotides match TRBD1. Germline values: CDR1 LNHNV, CDR2 YYDKDF (reference sequence). CDR3 length equals 15 residues. Losses at the gene ends were 8 bases for V and 4 bases for J; bases not matched to a gene: 10. The CDR3 nucleotides read TGTGCCACCTCCAAAGGGGGCTCGGTCACCGGGGAGCTGTTTTTT. This codes for CATSKGGSVTGELFF.

V usage is TRBV5-1 and J usage is TRBJ2-3; 10 nucleotides match TRBD2. The CDR3 consists of 16 residues. V was pared by 4 bases and J by 10 bases, with 15 bases of the junction left unmatched. Germline V lookup: CDR1 SGHRS, CDR2 YFSETQ. The CDR3 DNA follows: TGCGCCAGCAGCCAAACTAGCGGGATTAATCTGCAGCCGCAGTATTTT. It translates to CASSQTSGINLQPQYF.

The chain joins TRBV10-3 to TRBJ1-2; TRBD1 matches at 8 bases. Germline trimming cut 3 bases from V and 3 bases from J; bases unmatched to any gene: 3. The germline V gene has CDR1 ENHRY and CDR2 SYGVKD. The CDR3 spans 14 residues. Here the CDR3 DNA reads TGTGCCATCAGTGATGGGGACAGGTACTATGGCTACACCTTC. Protein sequence: CAISDGDRYYGYTF.

This clone was recorded once. This chain joins TRBV2 and TRBJ1-2; 9 bases match TRBD1. Germline assignment: CDR1 SNHLY and CDR2 FYNNEI. The CDR3 extends over 14 amino acids. The junction had 6 bases not matched to a gene; V was cut back by 6 bases and J by 4 bases. DNA for the CDR3: TGTGCCAGCAGCGCCGGACAGGGGAGCTATGGCTACACCTTC. Translation: CASSAGQGSYGYTF.

The chain combines TRBV19 with TRBJ1-4; TRBD1 is a possible D gene (6 bases). Germline values: CDR1 LNHDA, CDR2 SQIVND (reference sequence). Trimming took off 4 bases at V and 3 bases at J, with 12 bases between the two ends. This CDR3 is built from 15 residues. CDR3 sequence reads: CASSRRGLANEKLFF. In DNA, the CDR3 is TGTGCCAGTAGTAGAAGGGGGTTGGCTAATGAAAAACTGTTTTTT.